This T cell receptor beta chain was obtained from a study of T cells in Graves' hyperthyroidism and ophthalmopathy. General observations from the study: Most thyroid-expanded clonotypes above 0.001 were also found in blood.

This CDR3 is built from 13 residues. The ends were cut back, 8 bases at V and 1 base at J, with 12 bases in the middle. The V gene's germline CDR1 is WSHSY and CDR2 SAAADI. Amplified TCR beta CDR3 regions derived from RNA transcripts. Using the HTBI primer set, a first-round RT-PCR was run on the TCR CDR3. One entry per CDR3 protein, called by TCRdb with MiXCR from the multiplex PCR reads. The repertoire holds hundreds of thousands of distinct CDR3 sequences, over 15% seen once, with 3.7% in the top ten. Turning to this clonotype: Its target is not known.

J is TRBJ2-7 and V is TRBV10-2; a possible D gene is TRBD1 (6 bases). Sequencing was performed on blood. The sequence came from a woman under 30 with Graves' hyperthyroidism. The CDR3 coding sequence is TGCGCCAGCCTAACAGGGAAGTCCTACGAGCAGTACTTC. Translation: CASLTGKSYEQYF.